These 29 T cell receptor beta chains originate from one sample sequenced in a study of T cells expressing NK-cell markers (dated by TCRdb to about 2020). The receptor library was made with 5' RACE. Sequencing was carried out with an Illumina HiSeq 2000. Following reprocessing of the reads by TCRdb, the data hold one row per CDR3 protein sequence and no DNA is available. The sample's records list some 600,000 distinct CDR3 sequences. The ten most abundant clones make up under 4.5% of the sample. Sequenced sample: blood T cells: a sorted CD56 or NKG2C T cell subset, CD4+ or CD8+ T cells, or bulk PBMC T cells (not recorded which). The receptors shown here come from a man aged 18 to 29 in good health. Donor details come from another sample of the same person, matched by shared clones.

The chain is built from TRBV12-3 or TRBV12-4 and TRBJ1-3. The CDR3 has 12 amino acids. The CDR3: CASDGYGNTIYF.

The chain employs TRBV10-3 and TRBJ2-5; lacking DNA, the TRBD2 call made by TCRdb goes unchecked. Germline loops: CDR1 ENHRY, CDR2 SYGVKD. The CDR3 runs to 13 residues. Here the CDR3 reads CAISVQEEETQYF.

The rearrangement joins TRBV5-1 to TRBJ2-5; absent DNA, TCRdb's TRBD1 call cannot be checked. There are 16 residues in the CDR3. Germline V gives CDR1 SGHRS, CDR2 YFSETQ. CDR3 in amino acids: CASSSLAGGNQETQYF.

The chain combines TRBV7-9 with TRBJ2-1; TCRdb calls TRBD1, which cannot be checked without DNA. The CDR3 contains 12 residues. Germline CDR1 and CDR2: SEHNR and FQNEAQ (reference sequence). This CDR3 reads CALGQGNNEQFF.

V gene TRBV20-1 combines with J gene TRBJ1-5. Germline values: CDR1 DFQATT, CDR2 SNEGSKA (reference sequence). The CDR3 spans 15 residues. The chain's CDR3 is CSARDQRQDNQPQHF.

The CDR3 sequence is CASRAFGLAGGIAGELFF. The genes are TRBV12-3 or TRBV12-4 and TRBJ2-2; TCRdb picks TRBD2, but there is no DNA to check that call. The CDR3 runs to 18 residues.

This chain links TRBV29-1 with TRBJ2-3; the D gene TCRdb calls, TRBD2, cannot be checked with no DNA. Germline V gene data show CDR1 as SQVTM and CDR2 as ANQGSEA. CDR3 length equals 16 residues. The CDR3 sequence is CSVVGLADPSTDTQYF.

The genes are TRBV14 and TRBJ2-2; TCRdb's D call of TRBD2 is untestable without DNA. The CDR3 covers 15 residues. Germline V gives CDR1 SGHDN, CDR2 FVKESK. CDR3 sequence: CASSQVPGAGGELFF.

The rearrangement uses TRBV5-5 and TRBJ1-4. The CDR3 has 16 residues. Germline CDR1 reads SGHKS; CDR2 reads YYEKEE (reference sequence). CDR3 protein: CASSPAGSVGNEKLFF.

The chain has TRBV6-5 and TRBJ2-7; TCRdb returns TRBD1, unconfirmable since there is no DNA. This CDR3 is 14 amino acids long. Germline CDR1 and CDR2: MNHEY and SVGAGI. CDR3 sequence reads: CASSYMTPNYEQYF.

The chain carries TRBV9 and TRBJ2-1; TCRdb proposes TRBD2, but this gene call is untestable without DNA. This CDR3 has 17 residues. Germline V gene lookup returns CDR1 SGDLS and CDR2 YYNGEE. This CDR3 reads CASSRIGLAGVYNEQFF. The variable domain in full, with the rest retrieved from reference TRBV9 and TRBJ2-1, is DSGVTQTPKHLITATGQRVTLRCSPRSGDLSVYWYQQSLDQGLQFLIQYYNGEERAKGNILERFSAQQFPDLHSELNLSSLELGDSALYFCASSRIGLAGVYNEQFFGPGTRLTVL.

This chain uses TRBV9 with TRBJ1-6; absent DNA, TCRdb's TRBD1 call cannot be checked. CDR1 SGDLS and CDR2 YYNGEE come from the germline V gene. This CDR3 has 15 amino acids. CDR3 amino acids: CASSERGTENSPLHF.

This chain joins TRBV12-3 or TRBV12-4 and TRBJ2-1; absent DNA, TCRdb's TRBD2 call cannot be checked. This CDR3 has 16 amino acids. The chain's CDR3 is CASTQGELAGYNEQFF.

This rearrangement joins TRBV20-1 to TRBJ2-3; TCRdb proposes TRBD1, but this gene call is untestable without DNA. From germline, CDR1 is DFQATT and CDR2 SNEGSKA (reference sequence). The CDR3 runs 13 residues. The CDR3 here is CSASMGLTDTQYF.

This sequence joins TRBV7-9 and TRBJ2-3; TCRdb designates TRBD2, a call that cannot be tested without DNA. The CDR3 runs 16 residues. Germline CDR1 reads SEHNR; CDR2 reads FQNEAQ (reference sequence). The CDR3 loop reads CASSFRAGGSTDTQYF.

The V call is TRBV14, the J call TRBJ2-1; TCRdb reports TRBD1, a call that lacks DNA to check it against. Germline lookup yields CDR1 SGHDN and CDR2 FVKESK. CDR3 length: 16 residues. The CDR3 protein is CASSHPQGKSYNEQFF.

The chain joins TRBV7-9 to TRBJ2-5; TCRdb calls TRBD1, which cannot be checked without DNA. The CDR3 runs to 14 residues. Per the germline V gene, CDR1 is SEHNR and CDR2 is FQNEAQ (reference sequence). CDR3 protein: CASSLNMGQETQYF. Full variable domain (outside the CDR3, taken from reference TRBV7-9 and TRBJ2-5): DTGVSQNPRHKITKRGQNVTFRCDPISEHNRLYWYRQTLGQGPEFLTYFQNEAQLEKSRLLSDRFSAERPKGSFSTLEIQRTEQGDSAMYLCASSLNMGQETQYFGPGTRLLVL.

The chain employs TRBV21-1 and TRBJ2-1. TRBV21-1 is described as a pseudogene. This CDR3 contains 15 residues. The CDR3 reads CASSNLYRSYNEQFF.

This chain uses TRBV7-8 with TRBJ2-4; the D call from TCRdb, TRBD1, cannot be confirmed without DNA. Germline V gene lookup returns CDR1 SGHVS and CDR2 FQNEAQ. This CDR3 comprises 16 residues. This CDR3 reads CASSLKGAEAKNIQYF.

The CDR3 protein is CSAGRTSSPLHF. The chain combines TRBV20-1 with TRBJ1-6. This CDR3 is built from 12 residues. Germline V gene lookup returns CDR1 DFQATT and CDR2 SNEGSKA (reference sequence).

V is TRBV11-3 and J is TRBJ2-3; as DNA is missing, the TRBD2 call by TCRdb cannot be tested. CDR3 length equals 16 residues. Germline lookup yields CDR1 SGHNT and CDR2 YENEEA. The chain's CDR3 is CASSTAGGAATDTQYF.

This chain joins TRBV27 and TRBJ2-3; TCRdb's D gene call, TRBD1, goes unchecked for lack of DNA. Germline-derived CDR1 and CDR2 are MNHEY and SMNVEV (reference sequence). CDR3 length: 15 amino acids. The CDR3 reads CASSPRVTGPDTQYF.

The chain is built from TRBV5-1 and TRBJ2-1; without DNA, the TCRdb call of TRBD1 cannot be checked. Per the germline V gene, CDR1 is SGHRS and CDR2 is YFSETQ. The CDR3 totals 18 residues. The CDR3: CASSYRGSPSIRNNEQFF.

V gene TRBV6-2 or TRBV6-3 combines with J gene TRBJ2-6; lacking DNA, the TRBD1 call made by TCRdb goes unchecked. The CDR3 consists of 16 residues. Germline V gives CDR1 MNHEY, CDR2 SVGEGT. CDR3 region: CASTQKGGSGANVLTF.

Here the CDR3 reads CAISEGDSYGYTF. The chain links TRBV10-3 to TRBJ1-2; TCRdb lists TRBD1, though no DNA is available to test this call. This CDR3 contains 13 residues. Per the germline V gene, CDR1 is ENHRY and CDR2 is SYGVKD.

CDR3 sequence: CASSLGDTETQYF. This sequence joins TRBV27 and TRBJ2-5. The germline V gene has CDR1 MNHEY and CDR2 SMNVEV (reference sequence). This CDR3 is built from 13 residues.

This chain's CDR3 is CSARQRLGPLGYEQYF. The chain carries TRBV20-1 and TRBJ2-7; TCRdb designates TRBD2, a call that cannot be tested without DNA. Germline V gene sequence: CDR1 DFQATT, CDR2 SNEGSKA (reference sequence). The CDR3 is 16 residues long.

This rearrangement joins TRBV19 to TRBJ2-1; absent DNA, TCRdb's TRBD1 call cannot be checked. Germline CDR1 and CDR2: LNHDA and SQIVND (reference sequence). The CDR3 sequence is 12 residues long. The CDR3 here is CATDTPGGEQFF.

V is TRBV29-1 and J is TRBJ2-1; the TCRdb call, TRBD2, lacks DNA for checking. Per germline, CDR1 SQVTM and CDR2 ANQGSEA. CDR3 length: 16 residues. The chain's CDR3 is CSVEDRLLTDYNEQFF.